These T cell receptor beta chains were read from a single sample in a study of beta chain features in type 1 diabetes. TCRdb's table, derived via immunoSEQ multiplex PCR, lists solely in-frame clones and lacks some. The sample shows around 340,000 clones, less than 9.5% of them seen only once. The sample taken for sequencing was central memory CD4+ T cells from blood. Receptors originate from a woman aged 18 to 35 in good health. Each CDR3 is given with its conserved first and last residue. A D gene is named only where the DNA matches it firmly. The size entry is marked missing in some rows and otherwise reads once, few, many or a size class.

j_call: TRBJ2-1; clone_size: many; v_call: TRBV15; d_call: NA; cdr3_nt: TGTGCCACCAGCACATACAATGAGCAGTTCTTC; cdr3_aa: CATSTYNEQFF
j_call: TRBJ2-6; clone_size: few; v_call: TRBV7-2; d_call: NA; cdr3_nt: TGTGCCAGCAGCTTATGGGTTGCTGGGGCCAACGTCCTGACTTTC; cdr3_aa: CASSLWVAGANVLTF
j_call: TRBJ2-2; clone_size: few; v_call: TRBV27; d_call: NA; cdr3_nt: TGTGCCAGCAGTTCCGCGGGGACCGGGGAGCTGTTTTTT; cdr3_aa: CASSSAGTGELFF
j_call: TRBJ1-5; clone_size: NA; v_call: TRBV6-6; d_call: NA; cdr3_nt: TGTGCCAGCAGATGGGTTACGGGAGGAAATCAGCCCCAGCATTTT; cdr3_aa: CASRWVTGGNQPQHF
j_call: TRBJ1-2; clone_size: few; v_call: TRBV9; d_call: TRBD1; cdr3_nt: TGTGCCAGCAGCTTCCAGACAGGGAGGTCTGGCTACACCTTC; cdr3_aa: CASSFQTGRSGYTF
j_call: TRBJ2-1; clone_size: few; v_call: TRBV28; d_call: NA; cdr3_nt: TGTGCCAGCAGTTTAGAAGGTTCGCTGCTAAATGAGCAGTTCTTC; cdr3_aa: CASSLEGSLLNEQFF
j_call: TRBJ2-1; clone_size: few; v_call: TRBV7-9; d_call: TRBD2; cdr3_nt: TGTGCCAGCAGCTTCCTAGCGGGAGGGCCAGGACGAGAGCAGTTCTTC; cdr3_aa: CASSFLAGGPGREQFF
j_call: TRBJ2-4; clone_size: many; v_call: TRBV27; d_call: TRBD1; cdr3_nt: TGTGCCAGCAGTCTTGAACAGGGGAGCATTCAGTACTTC; cdr3_aa: CASSLEQGSIQYF
j_call: TRBJ2-7; clone_size: few; v_call: TRBV6-6; d_call: TRBD2; cdr3_nt: TGTGCCATTAGTCCTCATAGCGGGAGGGCCTTCGAGCAGTACTTC; cdr3_aa: CAISPHSGRAFEQYF
j_call: TRBJ2-5; clone_size: NA; v_call: TRBV27; d_call: TRBD2; cdr3_nt: TGTGCCAGCAGCCGGAGTAGCGGGAGCTCAGAGACCCAGTACTTC; cdr3_aa: CASSRSSGSSETQYF
j_call: TRBJ2-2; clone_size: many; v_call: TRBV7-9; d_call: NA; cdr3_nt: TGTGCCAGCAGCAGAGCGTACGGTGCCGGGGAGCTGTTTTTT; cdr3_aa: CASSRAYGAGELFF
j_call: TRBJ1-4; clone_size: many; v_call: TRBV10-2; d_call: NA; cdr3_nt: TGCGCCAGCAGTGAAGGCCGACTTAATGAAAAACTGTTTTTT; cdr3_aa: CASSEGRLNEKLFF
j_call: TRBJ2-1; clone_size: NA; v_call: TRBV4-2; d_call: NA; cdr3_nt: TGTGCCAGCAGCCAAGAAGTCCGATCGAACAATGAGCAGTTCTTC; cdr3_aa: CASSQEVRSNNEQFF
j_call: TRBJ2-5; clone_size: NA; v_call: TRBV4-3; d_call: NA; cdr3_nt: TGCGCCAGCAGCCAACAAACTCACAGGGTGGGAGAGACCCAGTACTTC; cdr3_aa: CASSQQTHRVGETQYF
j_call: TRBJ2-5; clone_size: NA; v_call: TRBV5-6; d_call: NA; cdr3_nt: TGTGCCAGCAGCTTGGCCATTGGGGGGCCGAGAGAGACCCAGTACTTC; cdr3_aa: CASSLAIGGPRETQYF